This T cell receptor beta chain appears in the sequencing data of a study of PD-1 blockade in classical Hodgkin lymphoma. Exposure to brentuximab vedotin varied, and each patient had relapsed following autologous stem cell transplantation. Repertoires were generated with immunoSEQ multiplex PCR, while TCRdb's copy carries only in-frame clones and drops some. Of 35,000 to 45,000 clones in the sample, about 71% were seen once. The V gene lost 5 bases and the J gene lost 2 bases, with 16 bases spanning the gap. CDR3 length: 16 residues. Germline V lookup: CDR1 LGHNA, CDR2 YSLEER. The source of this sequence is a human donor with classical Hodgkin lymphoma. The sample in question was peripheral blood mononuclear cells (PBMCs), obtained at baseline. The chain carries TRBV4-3 and TRBJ2-1; the D gene is possibly TRBD2 (6 bases). The CDR3 protein is CASSSSVPGAYNEQFF. CDR3 in DNA: TGCGCCAGCAGCTCTAGCGTACCGGGAGCCTACAATGAGCAGTTCTTC.